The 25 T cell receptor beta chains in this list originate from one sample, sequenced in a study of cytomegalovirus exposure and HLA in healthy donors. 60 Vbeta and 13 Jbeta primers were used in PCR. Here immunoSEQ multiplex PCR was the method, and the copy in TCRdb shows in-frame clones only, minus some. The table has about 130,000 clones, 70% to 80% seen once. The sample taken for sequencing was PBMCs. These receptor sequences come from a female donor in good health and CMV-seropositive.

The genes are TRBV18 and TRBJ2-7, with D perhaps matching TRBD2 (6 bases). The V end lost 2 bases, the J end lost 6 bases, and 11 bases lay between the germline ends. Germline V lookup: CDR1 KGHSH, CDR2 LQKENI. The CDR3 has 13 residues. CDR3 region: CASSPTTSSEQYF. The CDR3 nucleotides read TGTGCCAGCTCACCAACGACTAGTTCCGAGCAGTACTTC.

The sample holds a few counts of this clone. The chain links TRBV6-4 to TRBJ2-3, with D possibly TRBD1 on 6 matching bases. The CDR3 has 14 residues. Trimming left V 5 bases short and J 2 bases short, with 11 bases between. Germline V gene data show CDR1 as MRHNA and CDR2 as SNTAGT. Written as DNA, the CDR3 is TGTGCCAGCAGTCTAGGGGGATCCACAGATACGCAGTATTTT. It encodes CASSLGGSTDTQYF.

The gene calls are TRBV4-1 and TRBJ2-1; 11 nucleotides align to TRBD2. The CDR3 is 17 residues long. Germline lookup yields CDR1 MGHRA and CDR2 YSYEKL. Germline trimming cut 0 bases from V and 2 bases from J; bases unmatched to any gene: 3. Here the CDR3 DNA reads TGCGCCAGCAGCCAAGATTCTAGCGGGAGGCCCTACAATGAGCAGTTCTTC. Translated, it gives CASSQDSSGRPYNEQFF.

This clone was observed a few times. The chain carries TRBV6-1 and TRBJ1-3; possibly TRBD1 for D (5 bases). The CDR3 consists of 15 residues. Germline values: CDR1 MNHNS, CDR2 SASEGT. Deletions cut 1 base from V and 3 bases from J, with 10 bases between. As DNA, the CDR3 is TGTGCCAGCAGTGAAGGTCTAGGGGTTGGAAACACCATATATTTT. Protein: CASSEGLGVGNTIYF.

For the CDR3, the DNA is TGCAGTGCTAAACAGGGATATGGCTACACCTTC. It is translated as CSAKQGYGYTF. The chain combines TRBV20-1 with TRBJ1-2, with D perhaps TRBD1 (6 bases). The CDR3 loop spans 11 amino acids. Germline assignment: CDR1 DFQATT and CDR2 SNEGSKA (reference sequence). The V and J ends lost 4 bases and 5 bases respectively, with 8 bases between them.

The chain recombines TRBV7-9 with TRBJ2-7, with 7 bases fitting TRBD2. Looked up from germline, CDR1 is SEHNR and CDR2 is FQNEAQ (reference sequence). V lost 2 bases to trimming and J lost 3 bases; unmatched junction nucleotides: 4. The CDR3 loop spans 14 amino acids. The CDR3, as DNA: TGTGCCAGCAGCTTAATCGGGGGGAACTACGAGCAGTACTTC. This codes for CASSLIGGNYEQYF.

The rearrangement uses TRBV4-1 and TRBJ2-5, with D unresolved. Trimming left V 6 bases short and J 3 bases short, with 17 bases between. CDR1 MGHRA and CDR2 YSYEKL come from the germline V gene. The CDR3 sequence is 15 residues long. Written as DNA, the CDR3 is TGCGCCAGCAGTCCCGGAGCGCCGAACAAAGAGACCCAGTACTTC. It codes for CASSPGAPNKETQYF.

As DNA, the CDR3 is TGCAGCGTTGGAACTAGACTCACAGATACGCAGTATTTT. Its translation is CSVGTRLTDTQYF. V gene TRBV29-1 combines with J gene TRBJ2-3, with D tentatively TRBD2 (5 bases). V was shortened by 4 bases and J by 2 bases, with 10 bases between the two germline ends. Germline-derived CDR1 and CDR2 are SQVTM and ANQGSEA. The CDR3 is made up of 13 amino acids.

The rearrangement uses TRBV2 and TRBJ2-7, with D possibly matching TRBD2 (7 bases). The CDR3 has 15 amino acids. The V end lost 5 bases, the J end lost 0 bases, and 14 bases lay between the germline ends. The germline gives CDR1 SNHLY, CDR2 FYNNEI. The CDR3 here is CASSPDRTSSYEQYF. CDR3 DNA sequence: TGTGCCAGCAGTCCCGACAGGACTAGCTCCTACGAGCAGTACTTC.

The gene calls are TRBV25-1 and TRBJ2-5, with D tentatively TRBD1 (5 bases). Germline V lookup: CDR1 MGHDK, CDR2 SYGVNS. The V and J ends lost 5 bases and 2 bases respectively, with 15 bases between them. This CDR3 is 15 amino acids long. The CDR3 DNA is TGTGCCAGCAGTTCACCTGGGGCGGCTCAAGAGACCCAGTACTTC. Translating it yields CASSSPGAAQETQYF.

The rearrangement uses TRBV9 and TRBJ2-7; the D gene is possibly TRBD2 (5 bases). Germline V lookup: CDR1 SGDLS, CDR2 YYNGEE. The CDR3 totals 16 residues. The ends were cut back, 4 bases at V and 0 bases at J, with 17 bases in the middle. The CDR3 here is CASSSGSGLTSYEQYF. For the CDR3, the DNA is TGTGCCAGCAGCTCGGGGTCTGGTCTTACCTCCTACGAGCAGTACTTC.

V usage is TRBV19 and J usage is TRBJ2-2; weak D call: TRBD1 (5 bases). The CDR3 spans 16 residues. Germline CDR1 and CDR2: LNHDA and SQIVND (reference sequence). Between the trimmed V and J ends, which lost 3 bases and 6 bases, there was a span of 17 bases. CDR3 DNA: TGTGCCAGTAGTATCGGGCATACTTTAGGGGCCGGGGAGCTGTTTTTT. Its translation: CASSIGHTLGAGELFF.

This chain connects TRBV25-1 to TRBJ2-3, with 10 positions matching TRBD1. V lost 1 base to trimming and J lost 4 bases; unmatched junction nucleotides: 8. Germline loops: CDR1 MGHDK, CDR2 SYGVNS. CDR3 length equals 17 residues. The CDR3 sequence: CASSEFRTGGRSDTQYF. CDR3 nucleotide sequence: TGTGCCAGCAGTGAATTTAGGACAGGGGGAAGGTCAGATACGCAGTATTTT.

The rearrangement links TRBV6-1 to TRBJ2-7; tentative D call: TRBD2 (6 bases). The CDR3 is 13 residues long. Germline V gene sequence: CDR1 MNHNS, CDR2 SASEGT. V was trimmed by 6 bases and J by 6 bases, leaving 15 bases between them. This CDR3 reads CASSRLDPGEQYF. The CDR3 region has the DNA TGTGCCAGCAGCCGACTAGATCCGGGCGAGCAGTACTTC.

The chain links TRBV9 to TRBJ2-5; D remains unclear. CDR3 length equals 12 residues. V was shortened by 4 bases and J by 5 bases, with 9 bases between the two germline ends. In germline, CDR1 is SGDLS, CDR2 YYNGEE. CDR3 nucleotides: TGTGCCAGCAGCTTATCTTCTGAGACCCAGTACTTC. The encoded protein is CASSLSSETQYF.

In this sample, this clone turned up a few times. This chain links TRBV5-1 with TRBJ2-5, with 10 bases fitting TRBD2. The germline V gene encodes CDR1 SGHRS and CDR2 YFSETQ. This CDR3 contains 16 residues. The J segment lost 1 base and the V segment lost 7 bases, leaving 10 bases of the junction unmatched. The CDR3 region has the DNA TGCGCCAGCCGCCGGGTAGCGGGAGGTCCCCAAGAGACCCAGTACTTC. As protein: CASRRVAGGPQETQYF.

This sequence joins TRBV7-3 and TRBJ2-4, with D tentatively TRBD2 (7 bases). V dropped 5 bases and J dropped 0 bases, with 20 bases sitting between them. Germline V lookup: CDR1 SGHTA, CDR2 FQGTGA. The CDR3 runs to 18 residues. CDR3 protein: CASSPGEGRILAKNIQYF. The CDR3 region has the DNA TGTGCCAGCAGCCCAGGGGAGGGACGGATCCTAGCCAAAAACATTCAGTACTTC. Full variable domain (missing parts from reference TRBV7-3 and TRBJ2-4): GAGVSQTPSNKVTEKGKYVELRCDPISGHTALYWYRQSLGQGPEFLIYFQGTGAADDSGLPNDRFFAVRPEGSVSTLKIQRTERGDSAVYLCASSPGEGRILAKNIQYFGAGTRLSVL.

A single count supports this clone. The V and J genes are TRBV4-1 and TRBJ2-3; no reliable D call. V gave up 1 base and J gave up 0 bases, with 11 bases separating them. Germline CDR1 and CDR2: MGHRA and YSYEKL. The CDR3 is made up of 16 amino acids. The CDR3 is CASSQAGPHSTDTQYF. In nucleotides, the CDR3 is TGCGCCAGCAGCCAAGCTGGCCCCCACAGCACAGATACGCAGTATTTT.

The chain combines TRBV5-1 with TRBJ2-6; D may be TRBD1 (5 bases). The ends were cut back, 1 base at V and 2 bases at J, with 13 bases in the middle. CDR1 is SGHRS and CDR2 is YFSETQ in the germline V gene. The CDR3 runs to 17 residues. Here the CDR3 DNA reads TGCGCCAGCAGCTTGATGGGCAGGGTGGCTGGGGCCAACGTCCTGACTTTC. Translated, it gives CASSLMGRVAGANVLTF.

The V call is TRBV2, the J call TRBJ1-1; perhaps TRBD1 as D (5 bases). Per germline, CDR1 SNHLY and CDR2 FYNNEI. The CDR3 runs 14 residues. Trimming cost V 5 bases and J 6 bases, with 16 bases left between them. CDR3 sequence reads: CASSSQGYSAEAFF. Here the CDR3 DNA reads TGTGCCAGCAGTTCTCAGGGTTACTCTGCTGAAGCTTTCTTT.

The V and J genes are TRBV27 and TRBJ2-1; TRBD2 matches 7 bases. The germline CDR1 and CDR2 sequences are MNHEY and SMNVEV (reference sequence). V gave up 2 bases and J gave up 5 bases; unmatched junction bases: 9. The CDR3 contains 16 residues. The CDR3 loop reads CASSLGNGGMNNEQFF. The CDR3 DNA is TGTGCCAGCAGTTTAGGGAACGGGGGGATGAACAATGAGCAGTTCTTC.

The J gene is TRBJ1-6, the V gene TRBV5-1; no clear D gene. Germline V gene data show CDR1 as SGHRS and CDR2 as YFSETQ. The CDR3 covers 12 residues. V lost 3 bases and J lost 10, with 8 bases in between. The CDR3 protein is CASSYSGSPLHF. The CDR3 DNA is TGCGCCAGCAGCTATTCGGGATCACCCCTCCACTTT.

CDR3 sequence (DNA): TGTGCCAGCAGTTCCGGGGGGTTTAACACCGGGGAGCTGTTTTTT. Protein product: CASSSGGFNTGELFF. This chain links TRBV6-5 with TRBJ2-2, with 7 positions matching TRBD2. Germline lookup yields CDR1 MNHEY and CDR2 SVGAGI. The CDR3 consists of 15 residues. With V trimmed by 4 bases and J by 2 bases, 4 bases remained unmatched.

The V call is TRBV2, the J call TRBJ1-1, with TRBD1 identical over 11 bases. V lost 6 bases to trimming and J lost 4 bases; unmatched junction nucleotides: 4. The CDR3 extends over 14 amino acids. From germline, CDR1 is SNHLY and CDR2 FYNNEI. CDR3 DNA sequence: TGTGCCAGCAGCTGGACAGGGGGCTCCACTGAAGCTTTCTTT. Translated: CASSWTGGSTEAFF.

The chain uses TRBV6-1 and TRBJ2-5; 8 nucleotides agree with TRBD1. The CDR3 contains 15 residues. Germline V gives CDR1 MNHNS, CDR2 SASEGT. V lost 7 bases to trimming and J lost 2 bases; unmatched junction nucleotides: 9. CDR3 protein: CASNPQGVGQETQYF. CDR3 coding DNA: TGTGCCAGCAACCCACAGGGGGTGGGTCAAGAGACCCAGTACTTC.